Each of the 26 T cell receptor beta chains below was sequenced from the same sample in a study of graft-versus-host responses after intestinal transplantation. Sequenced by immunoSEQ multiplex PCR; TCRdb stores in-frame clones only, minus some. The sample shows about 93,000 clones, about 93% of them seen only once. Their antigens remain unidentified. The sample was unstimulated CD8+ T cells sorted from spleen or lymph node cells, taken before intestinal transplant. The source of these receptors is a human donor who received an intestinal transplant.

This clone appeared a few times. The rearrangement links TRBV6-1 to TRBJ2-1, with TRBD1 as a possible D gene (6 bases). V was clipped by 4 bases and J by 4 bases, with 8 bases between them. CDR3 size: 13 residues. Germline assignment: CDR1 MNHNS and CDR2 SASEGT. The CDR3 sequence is CASSGTEYNEQFF. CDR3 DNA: TGTGCCAGCAGTGGGACAGAATACAATGAGCAGTTCTTC.

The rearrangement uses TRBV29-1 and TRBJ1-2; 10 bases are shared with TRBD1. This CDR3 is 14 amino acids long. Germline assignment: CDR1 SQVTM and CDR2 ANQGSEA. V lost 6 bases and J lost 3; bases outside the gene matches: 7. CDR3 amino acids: CSVYGTGVDYGYTF. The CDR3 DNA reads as TGCAGCGTATATGGGACAGGGGTTGACTATGGCTACACCTTC.

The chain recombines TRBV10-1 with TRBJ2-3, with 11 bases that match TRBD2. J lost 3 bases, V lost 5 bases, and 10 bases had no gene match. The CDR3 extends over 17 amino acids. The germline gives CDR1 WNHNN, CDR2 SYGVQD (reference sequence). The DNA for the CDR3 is TGCGCCAGCAGTACTACCAAGGGGACTAGCGGTACAGATACGCAGTATTTT. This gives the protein CASSTTKGTSGTDTQYF.

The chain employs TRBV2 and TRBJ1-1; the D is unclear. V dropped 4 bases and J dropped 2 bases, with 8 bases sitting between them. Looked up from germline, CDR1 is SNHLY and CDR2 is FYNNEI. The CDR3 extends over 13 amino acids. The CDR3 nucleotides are TGTGCCAGCAGTGGATTTCTAAACACTGAAGCTTTCTTT. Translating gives CASSGFLNTEAFF.

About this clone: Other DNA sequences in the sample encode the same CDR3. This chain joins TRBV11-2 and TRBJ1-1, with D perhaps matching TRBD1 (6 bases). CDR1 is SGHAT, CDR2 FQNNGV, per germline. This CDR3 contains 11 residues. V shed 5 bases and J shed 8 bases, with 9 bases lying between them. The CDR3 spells CASSEGTEAFF. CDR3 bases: TGTGCCAGCAGCGAGGGGACAGAAGCTTTCTTT.

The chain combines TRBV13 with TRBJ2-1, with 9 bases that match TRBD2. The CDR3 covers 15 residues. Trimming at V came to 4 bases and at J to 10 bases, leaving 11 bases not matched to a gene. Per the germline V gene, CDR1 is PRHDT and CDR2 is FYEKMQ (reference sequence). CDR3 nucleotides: TGTGCCAGCAGCTCACTGACTAGCGGATTAAACGAGCAGTTCTTC. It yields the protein CASSSLTSGLNEQFF.

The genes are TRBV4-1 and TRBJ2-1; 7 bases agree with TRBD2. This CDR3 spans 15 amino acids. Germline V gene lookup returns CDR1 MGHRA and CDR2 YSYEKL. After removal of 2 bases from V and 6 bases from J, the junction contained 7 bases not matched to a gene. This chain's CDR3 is CASSQFRGGGNEQFF. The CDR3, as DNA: TGCGCCAGCAGCCAATTCCGGGGCGGGGGCAATGAGCAGTTCTTC.

In DNA form, the CDR3 reads TGTGCCAGCAGTCTTCGGGATCCGATAAATTCACCCCTCCACTTT. It yields the protein CASSLRDPINSPLHF. The gene calls are TRBV13 and TRBJ1-6; no firm D call. CDR3 length: 15 amino acids. Trimming removed 6 bases from V and 7 bases from J, with 16 bases in between. Germline-derived CDR1 and CDR2 are PRHDT and FYEKMQ (reference sequence). Filled out from reference TRBV13 and TRBJ1-6, the complete variable domain reads AAGVIQSPRHLIKEKRETATLKCYPIPRHDTVYWYQQGPGQDPQFLISFYEKMQSDKGSIPDRFSAQQFSDYHSELNMSSLELGDSALYFCASSLRDPINSPLHFGNGTRLTVT.

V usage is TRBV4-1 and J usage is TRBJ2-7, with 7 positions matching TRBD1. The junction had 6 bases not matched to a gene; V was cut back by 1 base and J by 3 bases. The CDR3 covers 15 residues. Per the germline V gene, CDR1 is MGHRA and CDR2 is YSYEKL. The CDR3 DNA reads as TGCGCCAGCAGCCAAGTAAAGGGGGCCAGCTACGAGCAGTACTTC. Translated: CASSQVKGASYEQYF.

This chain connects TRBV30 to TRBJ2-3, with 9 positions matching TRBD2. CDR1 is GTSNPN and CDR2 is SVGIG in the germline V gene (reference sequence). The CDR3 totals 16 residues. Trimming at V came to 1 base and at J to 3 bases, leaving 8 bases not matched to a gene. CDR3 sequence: CAWSEGLAGLTDTQYF. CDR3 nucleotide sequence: TGTGCCTGGAGTGAAGGGCTAGCGGGATTAACAGATACGCAGTATTTT.

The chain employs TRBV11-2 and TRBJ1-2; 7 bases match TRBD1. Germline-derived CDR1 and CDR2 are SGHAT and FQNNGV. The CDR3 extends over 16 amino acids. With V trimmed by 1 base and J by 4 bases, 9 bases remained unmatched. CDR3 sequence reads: CASSLVVSGGPYGYTF. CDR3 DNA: TGTGCCAGCAGCTTAGTGGTGTCAGGGGGGCCCTATGGCTACACCTTC.

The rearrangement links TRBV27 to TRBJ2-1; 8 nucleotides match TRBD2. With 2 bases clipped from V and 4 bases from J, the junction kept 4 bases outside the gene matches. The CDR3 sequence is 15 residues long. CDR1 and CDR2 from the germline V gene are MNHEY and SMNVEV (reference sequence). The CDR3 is CASSLVSGGYNEQFF. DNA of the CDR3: TGTGCCAGCAGTTTAGTAAGCGGGGGATACAATGAGCAGTTCTTC.

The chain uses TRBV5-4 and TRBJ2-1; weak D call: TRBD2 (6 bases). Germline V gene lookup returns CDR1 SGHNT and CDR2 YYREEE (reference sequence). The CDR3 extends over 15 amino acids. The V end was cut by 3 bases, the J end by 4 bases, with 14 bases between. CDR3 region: CASSSSPGTYNEQFF. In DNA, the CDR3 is TGTGCCAGCAGCTCAAGTCCCGGGACTTACAATGAGCAGTTCTTC.

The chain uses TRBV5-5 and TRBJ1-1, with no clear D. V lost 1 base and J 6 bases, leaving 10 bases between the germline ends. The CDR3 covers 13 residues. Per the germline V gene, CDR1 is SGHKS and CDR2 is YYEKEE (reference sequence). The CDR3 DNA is TGTGCCAGCAGCTTGCGTCCGGTGGCTGAAGCTTTCTTT. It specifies CASSLRPVAEAFF.

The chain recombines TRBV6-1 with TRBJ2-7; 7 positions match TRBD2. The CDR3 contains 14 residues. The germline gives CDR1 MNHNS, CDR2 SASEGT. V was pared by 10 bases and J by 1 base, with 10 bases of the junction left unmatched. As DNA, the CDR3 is TGTGCCACCGTCGTATGGCGGGGGTCCTACGAGCAGTACTTC. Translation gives CATVVWRGSYEQYF.

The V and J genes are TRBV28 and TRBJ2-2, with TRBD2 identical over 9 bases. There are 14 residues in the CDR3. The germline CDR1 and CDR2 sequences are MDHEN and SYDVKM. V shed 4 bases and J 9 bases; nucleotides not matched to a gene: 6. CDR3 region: CASSSNGLARELFF. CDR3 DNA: TGTGCCAGCAGTTCGAACGGACTAGCGAGGGAGCTGTTTTTT.

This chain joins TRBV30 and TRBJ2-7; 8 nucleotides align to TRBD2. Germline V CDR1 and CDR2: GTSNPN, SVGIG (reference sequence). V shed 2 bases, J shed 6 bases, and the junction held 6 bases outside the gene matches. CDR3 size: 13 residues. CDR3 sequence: CAWSWGSGSEQYF. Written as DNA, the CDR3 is TGTGCCTGGAGTTGGGGAAGCGGGAGCGAGCAGTACTTC.

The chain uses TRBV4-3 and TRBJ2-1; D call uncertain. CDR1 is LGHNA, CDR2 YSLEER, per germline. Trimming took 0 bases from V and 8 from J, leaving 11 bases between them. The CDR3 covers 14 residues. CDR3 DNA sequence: TGCGCCAGCAGCCAAGATAGGCAGGCGTATGAGCAGTTCTTC. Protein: CASSQDRQAYEQFF.

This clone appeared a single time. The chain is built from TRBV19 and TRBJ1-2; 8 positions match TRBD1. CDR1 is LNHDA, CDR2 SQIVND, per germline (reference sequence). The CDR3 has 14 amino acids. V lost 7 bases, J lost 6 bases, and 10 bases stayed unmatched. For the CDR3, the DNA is TGTGCCAGTATTGACAGGGGTTCCATCAATGGCTACACCTTC. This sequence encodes CASIDRGSINGYTF. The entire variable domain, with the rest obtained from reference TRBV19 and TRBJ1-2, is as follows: DGGITQSPKYLFRKEGQNVTLSCEQNLNHDAMYWYRQDPGQGLRLIYYSQIVNDFQKGDIAEGYSVSREKKESFPLTVTSAQKNPTAFYLCASIDRGSINGYTFGSGTRLTVV.

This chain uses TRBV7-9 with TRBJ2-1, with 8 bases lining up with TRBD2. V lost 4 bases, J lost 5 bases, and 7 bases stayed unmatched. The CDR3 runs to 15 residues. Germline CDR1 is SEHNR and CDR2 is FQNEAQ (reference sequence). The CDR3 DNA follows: TGTGCCAGCAGCTCCATCCCGGGACTAGACAATGAGCAGTTCTTC. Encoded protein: CASSSIPGLDNEQFF.

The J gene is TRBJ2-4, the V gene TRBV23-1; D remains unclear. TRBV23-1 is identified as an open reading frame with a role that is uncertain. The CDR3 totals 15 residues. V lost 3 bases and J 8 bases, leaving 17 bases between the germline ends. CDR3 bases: TGCGCCAGCAGTCACGGAGACGCTGCGAAGGACATTCAGTACTTC. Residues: CASSHGDAAKDIQYF.

Here the CDR3 DNA reads TGTGCCAGCAGCTTAGAACAGGGATTCACTGAAGCTTTCTTT. As protein: CASSLEQGFTEAFF. The chain has TRBV7-9 and TRBJ1-1, with D possibly TRBD1 on 6 matching bases. CDR1 and CDR2 from the germline V gene are SEHNR and FQNEAQ (reference sequence). With 1 base removed from V and 4 bases from J, the gap between germline ends came to 10 bases. The CDR3 length is 14 residues. Together with reference TRBV7-9 and TRBJ1-1, the CDR3 gives the full variable domain: DTGVSQNPRHKITKRGQNVTFRCDPISEHNRLYWYRQTLGQGPEFLTYFQNEAQLEKSRLLSDRFSAERPKGSFSTLEIQRTEQGDSAMYLCASSLEQGFTEAFFGQGTRLTVV.

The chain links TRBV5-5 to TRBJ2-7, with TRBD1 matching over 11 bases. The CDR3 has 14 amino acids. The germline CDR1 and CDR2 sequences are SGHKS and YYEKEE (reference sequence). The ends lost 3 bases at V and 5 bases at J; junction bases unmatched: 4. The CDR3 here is CASSWTGGANEQYF. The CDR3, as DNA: TGTGCCAGCAGCTGGACAGGGGGCGCGAACGAGCAGTACTTC.

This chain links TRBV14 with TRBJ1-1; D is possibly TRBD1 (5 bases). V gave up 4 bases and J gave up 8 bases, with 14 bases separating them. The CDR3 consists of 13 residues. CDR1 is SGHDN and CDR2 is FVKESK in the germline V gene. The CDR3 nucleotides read TGTGCCAGCAGCCCTCGGACATCTTTGGAAGCTTTCTTT. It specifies CASSPRTSLEAFF.

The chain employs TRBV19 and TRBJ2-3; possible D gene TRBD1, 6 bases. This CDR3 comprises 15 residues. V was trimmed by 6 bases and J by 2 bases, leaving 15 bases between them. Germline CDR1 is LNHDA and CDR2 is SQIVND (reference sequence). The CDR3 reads CASRHTWDNTDTQYF. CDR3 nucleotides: TGTGCCAGTAGACATACATGGGACAACACAGATACGCAGTATTTT.

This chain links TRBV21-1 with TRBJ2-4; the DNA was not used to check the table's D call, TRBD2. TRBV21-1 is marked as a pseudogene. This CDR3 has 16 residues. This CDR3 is CASSSPGVLAKNIQYF. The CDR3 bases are TGTGCCAGCAGCAGTCCCGGGGTATTAGCCAAAAACATTCAGTACTTC.